These 26 T cell receptor beta chains share one sample of origin, sequenced in a study of monozygotic twins with inflammatory bowel disease. TCRdb re-called the 5' RACE reads; one entry per CDR3 protein, DNA not given. The sample totals 200,000 to 250,000 distinct CDR3 sequences. Sequencing used blood. The receptors shown here come from a human donor with ulcerative colitis or Crohn's disease, or a healthy co-twin of an affected twin (not recorded which).

The chain combines TRBV12-3 or TRBV12-4 with TRBJ1-1; checking the TCRdb D call of TRBD1 is not possible without DNA. The CDR3 sequence is 13 residues long. The CDR3: CASSRTGRSEAFF.

This sequence joins TRBV12-3 or TRBV12-4 and TRBJ2-7; the D gene TCRdb calls, TRBD2, cannot be checked with no DNA. The CDR3 runs to 14 residues. This CDR3 reads CASSLGLGGYEQYF.

The genes are TRBV6-1 and TRBJ2-2; lacking DNA, the TRBD1 call made by TCRdb goes unchecked. The CDR3 has 18 residues. The V gene's germline CDR1 is MNHNS and CDR2 SASEGT. The CDR3 loop is CASTQGDREATNTGELFF.

J is TRBJ2-2 and V is TRBV5-1. CDR1 and CDR2 from the germline V gene are SGHRS and YFSETQ. The CDR3 loop spans 15 amino acids. CDR3 sequence reads: CASSSTPSYTGELFF.

The rearrangement uses TRBV30 and TRBJ2-7; TCRdb gives TRBD2 as the D gene, but with no DNA this cannot be confirmed. CDR1 and CDR2 from the germline V gene are GTSNPN and SVGIG (reference sequence). The CDR3 is 17 amino acids. This chain's CDR3 is CAWTGTSGSDGSYEQYF.

The chain carries TRBV30 and TRBJ1-1; the TCRdb D gene call, TRBD1, has no DNA to confirm it. Germline V gene lookup returns CDR1 GTSNPN and CDR2 SVGIG (reference sequence). The CDR3 contains 14 residues. This chain's CDR3 is CAWIEQGANTEAFF.

CDR3: CASSIVPGHSYEQYF. The V and J genes are TRBV19 and TRBJ2-7; TCRdb indicates TRBD1, and absent DNA this call remains unverified. The CDR3 runs to 15 residues. Looked up from germline, CDR1 is LNHDA and CDR2 is SQIVND (reference sequence).

The chain has TRBV20-1 and TRBJ2-6; TCRdb designates TRBD1, a call that cannot be tested without DNA. Per germline, CDR1 DFQATT and CDR2 SNEGSKA (reference sequence). CDR3 length: 14 amino acids. CDR3: CSVPRTAGANVLTF.

The chain carries TRBV4-3 and TRBJ2-7; TCRdb gives TRBD1 as the D gene, but with no DNA this cannot be confirmed. The V gene's germline CDR1 is LGHNA and CDR2 YSLEER. The CDR3 extends over 16 amino acids. CDR3 protein: CASSRQEGGGSYEQYF.

The genes are TRBV29-1 and TRBJ2-7; TCRdb calls TRBD1, which cannot be checked without DNA. In germline, CDR1 is SQVTM, CDR2 ANQGSEA. The CDR3 loop spans 15 amino acids. The CDR3 is CSVGHRQASSYEQYF.

The chain recombines TRBV19 with TRBJ2-3. The germline gives CDR1 LNHDA, CDR2 SQIVND (reference sequence). The CDR3 loop spans 15 amino acids. CDR3 sequence: CASSRKAANTDTQYF.

The chain links TRBV7-6 to TRBJ1-4. This CDR3 is built from 16 residues. Germline CDR1 SGHVS, CDR2 FNYEAQ. CDR3 protein: CASSLGYGLANEKLFF.

The CDR3 protein is CASSLGPTQPQHF. The chain combines TRBV11-2 with TRBJ1-5. The CDR3 length is 13 residues. From germline, CDR1 is SGHAT and CDR2 FQNNGV.

CDR3: CASSQALGQGAIAGANVLTF. The chain joins TRBV4-2 to TRBJ2-6; checking the TCRdb D call of TRBD1 is not possible without DNA. The CDR3 length is 20 residues. Germline assignment: CDR1 LGHNA and CDR2 YNFKEQ.

The chain joins TRBV7-2 to TRBJ2-1; TCRdb names TRBD1, which stays unverified in the absence of DNA. The germline V gene encodes CDR1 SGHTA and CDR2 FQGNSA. The CDR3 spans 13 residues. The CDR3 is CASSWGSGTGEFF.

J is TRBJ1-1 and V is TRBV7-2. Germline V CDR1 and CDR2: SGHTA, FQGNSA. The length of the CDR3 is 12 residues. CDR3 loop: CASSSLWGEAFF.

The chain joins TRBV5-6 to TRBJ2-2. The CDR3 has 14 amino acids. CDR1 SGHDT and CDR2 YYEEEE come from the germline V gene. The CDR3 is CASSLELTTGELFF.

This chain joins TRBV6-2 or TRBV6-3 and TRBJ1-1. The CDR3 is made up of 13 amino acids. Germline CDR1 is MNHEY and CDR2 is SVGEGT. The CDR3 is CASSYKTRTEAFF.

The chain links TRBV7-6 to TRBJ2-1; lacking DNA, the TRBD1 call made by TCRdb goes unchecked. Germline assignment: CDR1 SGHVS and CDR2 FNYEAQ. The CDR3 runs to 17 residues. The CDR3 is CASSLGFRTGEDNEQFF.

The J gene is TRBJ2-2, the V gene TRBV30. Germline V gene lookup returns CDR1 GTSNPN and CDR2 SVGIG (reference sequence). The CDR3 has 12 residues. The CDR3 protein is CAWRSQAGELFF.

V gene TRBV29-1 combines with J gene TRBJ2-1. CDR3 length: 15 residues. CDR1 and CDR2 (germline): SQVTM, ANQGSEA. The chain's CDR3 is CSAKMAGTFYNEQFF.

V gene TRBV6-5 combines with J gene TRBJ1-1; with no DNA, the TCRdb D assignment of TRBD1 cannot be verified. The CDR3 is made up of 16 amino acids. CDR1 MNHEY and CDR2 SVGAGI come from the germline V gene. CDR3 region: CASSTQRTGWDTEAFF.

The rearrangement uses TRBV6-5 and TRBJ1-1. CDR3 length: 13 amino acids. Per germline, CDR1 MNHEY and CDR2 SVGAGI. CDR3 sequence reads: CASRTPPDTEAFF.

The chain joins TRBV5-8 to TRBJ2-3; TCRdb's assignment of TRBD2 cannot be checked, as there is no DNA. Germline lookup yields CDR1 SGHTS and CDR2 YDEGEE. This CDR3 has 16 amino acids. The CDR3 spells CASSPPGPSRTDTQYF.

The J gene is TRBJ2-2, the V gene TRBV11-2; no DNA is available, so the TRBD1 call from TCRdb remains unchecked. CDR1 is SGHAT and CDR2 is FQNNGV in the germline V gene. The CDR3 is 17 residues long. CDR3 in amino acids: CASSPPRGTGGTGELFF.

This chain uses TRBV5-1 with TRBJ2-1; there is no DNA to check the TCRdb D call of TRBD2. Germline loops: CDR1 SGHRS, CDR2 YFSETQ. CDR3 length: 15 amino acids. This CDR3 is CASSLTPSSYNEQFF.